The clone carrying this T cell receptor (beta chain) showed up many times. This record belongs to a study of tumor-infiltrating lymphocytes in glioblastoma multiforme. The CDR3 has 17 residues. From germline, CDR1 is SGHRS and CDR2 YFSETQ. After removal of 0 bases from V and 3 bases from J, the junction contained 7 bases not matched to a gene. Multiple V-beta primers and a C-beta primer amplified TCRB from RNA. Unique molecular identifiers were not described for the libraries. From the multiplex PCR reads, TCRdb called clonotypes with MiXCR, one entry per CDR3 protein. Of 13,000 or so distinct CDR3 sequences in the sample, 64% were seen once.

The chain links TRBV5-1 to TRBJ2-3, with 10 bases matching TRBD2. The specimen was brain tumor tissue. The clonotype originates from a male donor with glioblastoma. The CDR3 DNA follows: TGCGCCAGCAGCTTGGCCATAGCGGGAGGAGGGACAGATACGCAGTATTTT. Translated: CASSLAIAGGGTDTQYF.